Sequencing of this T cell receptor (beta chain) was carried out in a study of shared clonotypes between healthy human individuals. On the study more broadly: The composition of the donors was two women and three men aged 18 to 49.

The germline gives CDR1 MDHEN, CDR2 SYDVKM. The CDR3 loop spans 12 amino acids. V was pared by 1 base and J by 8 bases, with 8 bases between. Produced via immunoSEQ multiplex PCR; TCRdb's table is partial and in-frame only. This table has 730,000 or so clones, approximately 75% appearing once. The V gene is TRBV28, the J gene TRBJ1-2, with D hard to call. The TCR originated in a woman aged 30 to 39 in good health. What was sequenced was memory CD4+ T cells sorted from blood. Subset defined: CD45RA-negative fraction. CDR3 DNA sequence: TGTGCCAGCAGTTTATCCGAGCGGGGCTACACCTTC. Translated: CASSLSERGYTF.